The sequence of this T cell receptor beta chain was determined in a study of neurological immune-mediated disorders. Study-level findings and limits: No CDR3 amino acid sequences were shared by expanded clones across subjects, suggesting private repertoires in all groups. No clinical or MRI feature was associated with the multiple sclerosis repertoire cluster.

Unsorted libraries were generated from 2 million PBMCs held at -80 degrees C. Per germline, CDR1 SGHTA and CDR2 FQGNSA. V lost 2 bases and J lost 0, with 2 bases in between. This CDR3 is built from 12 residues. The cDNA was synthesized by 5'RACE incorporating 10-nucleotide random UMIs. MiXCR was run by TCRdb on the 5' RACE reads, yielding one entry per CDR3 protein. The sample shows about 87,000 distinct CDR3 sequences, around 3.5% of them seen only once. In its sample, this clonotype is medium-sized. The antigen remains unidentified. The chain joins TRBV7-2 to TRBJ2-7; D not resolved. This TCR came from a woman between 50 and 59 years old with multiple sclerosis. Sequencing was carried out using PBMCs. Written as DNA, the CDR3 is TGTGCCAGCAGCTTATCCTCCTACGAGCAGTACTTC. This codes for CASSLSSYEQYF.